The 18 T cell receptor beta chains below were found in one sample sequenced in a study of cytomegalovirus exposure and HLA in healthy donors. The PCR contained 60 Vbeta and 13 Jbeta primers. TCRdb's copy holds only in-frame clones and misses some; the assay was immunoSEQ multiplex PCR. The sample has about 130,000 clones, 75% to 90% seen once. Sequenced input: PBMCs. These receptor sequences come from a woman aged 30 to 39 in good health and CMV-seropositive.

This clone was seen more than once but under ten times. The chain uses TRBV6-1 and TRBJ2-7, with 8 nucleotides matching TRBD2. The CDR3 contains 13 residues. V dropped 8 bases and J dropped 2; count of bases not matched to a gene: 5. Germline V gene sequence: CDR1 MNHNS, CDR2 SASEGT. The CDR3 loop reads CASRWRGAYEQYF. DNA of the CDR3: TGTGCCAGCCGGTGGCGGGGGGCCTACGAGCAGTACTTC.

The rearrangement joins TRBV6-5 to TRBJ1-1, with a tentative D call TRBD1 (5 bases). The CDR3 is 15 amino acids. The V end was cut by 2 bases, the J end by 8 bases, with 18 bases between. Per germline, CDR1 MNHEY and CDR2 SVGAGI. For the CDR3, the DNA is TGTGCCAGCAGTTACGGGGGGGAGGCGGGAAGGGAAGCTTTCTTT. Its translation: CASSYGGEAGREAFF.

This chain uses TRBV27 with TRBJ2-5, with TRBD2 identical over 8 bases. Germline assignment: CDR1 MNHEY and CDR2 SMNVEV (reference sequence). The CDR3 is made up of 14 amino acids. The J segment lost 5 bases and the V segment lost 5 bases, leaving 7 bases of the junction unmatched. CDR3 DNA: TGTGCCAGCAGTCCCCGCTCGGGGGGGGAGACCCAGTACTTC. It yields the protein CASSPRSGGETQYF.

The gene calls are TRBV6-5 and TRBJ1-5, with D perhaps matching TRBD1 (5 bases). The CDR3 is 14 amino acids. Germline V gene data show CDR1 as MNHEY and CDR2 as SVGAGI. V was cut by 2 bases and J by 3 bases, with 8 bases left in between. The CDR3 loop reads CASSYRQSNQPQHF. CDR3 bases: TGTGCCAGCAGTTACAGACAGTCCAATCAGCCCCAGCATTTT.

This chain joins TRBV7-2 and TRBJ2-7; the match to TRBD2 covers 7 bases. This CDR3 spans 15 amino acids. Trimming removed 3 bases from V and 0 bases from J; junction bases left unmatched: 5. Germline V gene data show CDR1 as SGHTA and CDR2 as FQGNSA. CDR3 bases: TGTGCCAGCAGCTTGGGACTAACCAGCTCCTACGAGCAGTACTTC. Its protein is CASSLGLTSSYEQYF.

There are a few counts of this clone. The chain has TRBV9 and TRBJ2-7, with D perhaps matching TRBD2 (5 bases). The CDR3 has 17 amino acids. The germline gives CDR1 SGDLS, CDR2 YYNGEE. Trimming removed 0 bases at V and 4 bases at J, with 20 bases between. The CDR3 sequence is CASSVGEEVSVQYEQYF. The DNA of the CDR3 is TGTGCCAGCAGCGTAGGAGAGGAGGTCTCGGTTCAATACGAGCAGTACTTC.

This chain uses TRBV19 with TRBJ1-4, with 7 nucleotides matching TRBD1. V was pared by 7 bases and J by 12 bases, with 20 bases of the junction left unmatched. Per the germline V gene, CDR1 is LNHDA and CDR2 is SQIVND (reference sequence). The CDR3 runs to 16 residues. The CDR3 nucleotides read TGTGCCAGTACCGATCTGAGTAAGGGGGCCCTTGGGGAACTGTTTTTT. It yields the protein CASTDLSKGALGELFF.

The chain employs TRBV18 and TRBJ2-5; TRBD1 might be the D (5 bases). Trimming shortened V by 2 bases and J by 5 bases, and 18 bases separated the two germline ends. This CDR3 region has 16 residues. The germline CDR1 and CDR2 sequences are KGHSH and LQKENI. The CDR3: CASSPLPAQAGETQYF. CDR3 nucleotides: TGTGCCAGCTCACCATTACCTGCTCAGGCAGGGGAGACCCAGTACTTC.

In DNA form, the CDR3 reads TGCGCCAGCAGCAACACTCATCAGGGCGGCTACACCTTC. Its translation: CASSNTHQGGYTF. V is TRBV5-1 and J is TRBJ1-2, with D possibly TRBD1 on 5 matching bases. Germline V gives CDR1 SGHRS, CDR2 YFSETQ. Deletions cut 4 bases from V and 8 bases from J, with 15 bases between. The CDR3 contains 13 residues.

The chain links TRBV6-1 to TRBJ2-3, with D perhaps TRBD2 (7 bases). V lost 7 bases and J 2 bases, leaving 16 bases between the germline ends. This CDR3 spans 15 amino acids. From germline, CDR1 is MNHNS and CDR2 SASEGT. This CDR3 is CASNPRGADTDTQYF. The CDR3 nucleotides read TGTGCCAGCAATCCCCGGGGGGCCGACACAGATACGCAGTATTTT.

This clone was seen only a few times. The chain carries TRBV5-1 and TRBJ1-2, with D unresolved. This CDR3 comprises 14 residues. Germline assignment: CDR1 SGHRS and CDR2 YFSETQ. V shed 6 bases and J shed 4 bases, with 16 bases lying between them. Here the CDR3 reads CASIPLPGSYGYTF. Here the CDR3 DNA reads TGCGCCAGCATTCCTCTCCCAGGTTCCTATGGCTACACCTTC.

The chain uses TRBV5-1 and TRBJ2-5; 12 nucleotides agree with TRBD2. V lost 0 bases, J lost 4 bases, and 7 bases stayed unmatched. The CDR3 runs to 17 residues. The germline CDR1 and CDR2 sequences are SGHRS and YFSETQ. The CDR3 here is CASSLASGGDKGETQYF. The CDR3 DNA reads TGCGCCAGCAGCTTGGCTAGCGGGGGGGACAAGGGAGAGACCCAGTACTTC.

DNA of the CDR3: TGTGCCAGCAGCTTGGGACTAGCGGCTCAAGAGACCCAGTACTTC. This translates into CASSLGLAAQETQYF. The genes are TRBV5-4 and TRBJ2-5; 9 positions agree with TRBD2. V was pared by 0 bases and J by 2 bases, with 2 bases of the junction left unmatched. The CDR3 has 15 residues. Germline CDR1 reads SGHNT; CDR2 reads YYREEE (reference sequence).

J is TRBJ2-7 and V is TRBV29-1; possibly TRBD1 for D (6 bases). Germline CDR1 reads SQVTM; CDR2 reads ANQGSEA. CDR3 length: 13 residues. The V end was cut by 6 bases, the J end by 0 bases, with 12 bases between. CDR3 sequence reads: CSVLRGNSYEQYF. The CDR3 DNA sequence: TGCAGCGTCCTAAGGGGGAACTCCTACGAGCAGTACTTC.

This chain connects TRBV14 to TRBJ2-3; D unclear. CDR3 length: 18 amino acids. Trimming took 0 bases from V and 4 from J, leaving 20 bases between them. The germline CDR1 and CDR2 sequences are SGHDN and FVKESK. The CDR3 DNA reads TGTGCCAGCAGCCAAGACCCCGCCCCGGTGCAGAGCGCAGATACGCAGTATTTT. Translated, it gives CASSQDPAPVQSADTQYF.

This clone was observed a single time. This chain's CDR3 is CASSLGGIGLETQYF. CDR3 in DNA: TGTGCCAGCAGCTTGGGGGGCATCGGGCTAGAGACCCAGTACTTC. This rearrangement joins TRBV5-4 to TRBJ2-5; a weak D match, TRBD1 (5 bases). V lost 0 bases to trimming and J lost 4 bases, with 13 bases between them. The CDR3 is 15 amino acids. Germline V lookup: CDR1 SGHNT, CDR2 YYREEE (reference sequence).

The V call is TRBV6-5, the J call TRBJ2-7, with TRBD2 as a possible D gene (6 bases). The CDR3 runs to 12 residues. Germline V gives CDR1 MNHEY, CDR2 SVGAGI. V was pared by 2 bases and J by 5 bases, with 7 bases between. The CDR3 DNA reads TGTGCCAGCAGTTACGGGGGGAACGAGCAGTACTTC. Translated: CASSYGGNEQYF.

The count of this clone is one. V usage is TRBV28 and J usage is TRBJ1-2; D ambiguous. V lost 8 bases, J lost 0 bases, and 7 bases lay in between. The CDR3 has 12 amino acids. Germline CDR1 MDHEN, CDR2 SYDVKM. The CDR3: CASGGPNYGYTF. DNA of the CDR3: TGTGCCAGCGGAGGGCCTAACTATGGCTACACCTTC.